This T cell receptor (beta chain) was retrieved from a study of cytomegalovirus exposure and HLA in healthy donors. Use of 60 Vbeta and 13 Jbeta primers characterized the PCR. Sequencing used immunoSEQ multiplex PCR; TCRdb keeps in-frame clones, though not all of them. Here the sample spans about 170,000 clones, roughly 70% being singletons. CDR3 length: 14 residues. The germline V gene encodes CDR1 MDHEN and CDR2 SYDVKM. The ends were cut back, 7 bases at V and 4 bases at J, with 16 bases in the middle. The sequence was obtained from a woman aged 18-29 years in good health and CMV-seropositive. The chain combines TRBV28 with TRBJ1-1; D is possibly TRBD1 (5 bases). Material: PBMCs. CDR3 coding DNA: TGTGCCAGCAACCCTCTAGGGGTCTTCACTGAAGCTTTCTTT. Amino acids: CASNPLGVFTEAFF. Based on the CDR3 plus reference TRBV28 and TRBJ1-1, the full variable domain is DVKVTQSSRYLVKRTGEKVFLECVQDMDHENMFWYRQDPGLGLRLIYFSYDVKMKEKGDIPEGYSVSREKKERFSLILESASTNQTSMYLCASNPLGVFTEAFFGQGTRLTVV.